This is a list of T cell receptor beta chains from one sample in a study of T cells in localized non-small cell lung cancer. The method was immunoSEQ multiplex PCR; TCRdb's version includes in-frame clones alone and lacks a portion of them. The sample shows 75,000 to 95,000 clones, over 60% of them seen only once. The sequences come from PBMCs, collected before any cancer treatment. The receptors shown here come from a man aged 40 to 70 with stage II squamous cell lung carcinoma. Each CDR3 is given with its conserved first and last residue. The order of the fields is V gene, clone size, J gene, D gene, CDR3 protein, CDR3 DNA. A D gene is named only where the DNA matches it firmly. Size tells how often a clone was seen (once, few, many) or the class of an expanded clone, and some rows leave it out.

TRBV12-5	.	TRBJ1-5	TRBD1	CASGATGGSNQPQHF	TGTGCTAGTGGGGCTACAGGGGGTAGCAATCAGCCCCAGCATTTT
TRBV5-1	.	TRBJ1-1	.	CASSFLGTEAFF	TGCGCCAGCAGCTTTTTGGGCACTGAAGCTTTCTTT
TRBV30	few	TRBJ1-1	TRBD1	CAWSVGGTVNTEAFF	TGTGCCTGGAGTGTCGGGGGGACAGTGAACACTGAAGCTTTCTTT
TRBV4-1	.	TRBJ2-7	.	CASSPAARQGSYEQYF	TGCGCCAGCAGCCCCGCTGCTCGCCAAGGGTCTTACGAGCAGTACTTC
TRBV19	once	TRBJ2-7	TRBD1	CASSSREGAGEQYF	TGTGCCAGTAGCAGCCGTGAGGGGGCGGGCGAGCAGTACTTC
TRBV2	few	TRBJ2-7	TRBD2	CASNLAGGPYEQYF	TGTGCCAGCAACCTAGCGGGAGGTCCCTACGAGCAGTACTTC
TRBV5-1	.	TRBJ1-3	.	CASSPRGRSALSGNTIYF	TGCGCCAGCAGCCCGAGGGGCCGGAGTGCCCTCTCTGGAAACACCATATATTTT
TRBV5-1	.	TRBJ2-2	TRBD2	CASSLLAGKRTGELFF	TGCGCCAGCAGCTTACTAGCGGGAAAACGAACCGGGGAGCTGTTTTTT
TRBV5-1	.	TRBJ2-7	TRBD1	CASSSLQGRYDEQYF	TGCGCCAGCAGCTCCCTACAGGGGCGGTATGACGAGCAGTACTTC
TRBV7-9	few	TRBJ2-2	TRBD1	CASSQDRGLTGELFF	TGTGCCAGCAGCCAGGACAGGGGCCTCACCGGGGAGCTGTTTTTT
TRBV19	.	TRBJ2-7	TRBD1	CASSTRTGAPEQYF	TGTGCCAGTAGTACCCGGACAGGGGCCCCCGAGCAGTACTTC
TRBV23-1	few	TRBJ2-1	.	CASSRSQGPINEQFF	TGCGCCAGCAGTCGCAGCCAAGGGCCGATAAATGAGCAGTTCTTC
TRBV28	few	TRBJ1-2	.	CASSLQSGGANYGYTF	TGTGCCAGCAGTTTACAGTCTGGGGGGGCCAACTATGGCTACACCTTC
TRBV29-1	.	TRBJ2-3	TRBD2	CSVRKLAGDPDTQYF	TGCAGCGTTCGCAAACTAGCGGGAGACCCAGATACGCAGTATTTT
TRBV4-2	.	TRBJ2-2	TRBD1	CASKGQGNTGELFF	TGTGCCAGCAAGGGACAGGGCAACACCGGGGAGCTGTTTTTT
TRBV7-9	few	TRBJ1-2	.	CASSPANYGYTF	TGTGCCAGCAGCCCAGCCAACTATGGCTACACCTTC
TRBV7-9	few	TRBJ2-7	.	CASSLGQFYEQYF	TGTGCCAGCAGCTTAGGGCAGTTCTACGAGCAGTACTTC
TRBV19	.	TRBJ1-2	.	CASSHGARLSGHTF	TGTGCCAGTAGCCACGGGGCCCGTTTGAGTGGACACACCTTC
TRBV5-6	.	TRBJ2-1	TRBD1	CASSIRQGELEQFF	TGTGCCAGCAGCATCCGACAGGGGGAGCTTGAGCAGTTCTTC
TRBV7-2	.	TRBJ1-5	.	CASSLAQNQPQHF	TGTGCCAGCAGCTTAGCCCAGAATCAGCCCCAGCATTTT
TRBV11-2	.	TRBJ2-1	.	CASSFDRNSYNEQFF	TGTGCCAGCAGCTTCGACCGTAACTCCTACAATGAGCAGTTCTTC
TRBV30	.	TRBJ1-5	TRBD1	CAWSTGQGNQPQHF	TGTGCCTGGAGTACAGGACAGGGCAATCAGCCCCAGCATTTT
TRBV15	.	TRBJ1-1	.	CATSRRVNTEAFF	TGTGCCACCTCAAGACGGGTGAACACTGAAGCTTTCTTT
TRBV5-1	.	TRBJ2-7	TRBD2	CASSFLLAGKNEQYF	TGCGCCAGCAGCTTCCTGCTAGCGGGGAAGAACGAGCAGTACTTC
TRBV29-1	.	TRBJ2-4	.	CSVEERAKNIQYF	TGCAGCGTTGAAGAGCGAGCCAAAAACATTCAGTACTTC
TRBV6-1	.	TRBJ2-3	TRBD2	CASSETSGPRGDTQYF	TGTGCCAGCAGTGAAACTAGCGGGCCCAGGGGGGATACGCAGTATTTT
TRBV30	.	TRBJ2-2	.	CAWTRLSNTGELFF	TGTGCCTGGACAAGACTCTCGAACACCGGGGAGCTGTTTTTT
TRBV7-8	.	TRBJ2-1	.	CASSAGGVQPSSYNEQFF	TGTGCCAGCAGCGCCGGAGGGGTTCAGCCTAGCTCCTACAATGAGCAGTTCTTC
TRBV7-9	.	TRBJ2-1	.	CASSLGRNEQFF	TGTGCCAGCAGCTTAGGGAGGAATGAGCAGTTCTTC
TRBV7-2	.	TRBJ2-1	TRBD2	CASSSLAGGLYNEQFF	TGTGCCAGCAGCTCGCTAGCGGGGGGTCTTTACAATGAGCAGTTCTTC
TRBV5-1	.	TRBJ1-2	TRBD1	CASSLTGGQEYGYTF	TGCGCCAGCAGCTTAACAGGCGGACAGGAGTATGGCTACACCTTC
TRBV4-1	.	TRBJ1-6	.	CASSQPTGRSPLHF	TGCGCCAGCAGCCAGCCCACAGGGCGATCACCCCTCCACTTT
TRBV5-1	few	TRBJ1-1	.	CASRPLTGNAEAFF	TGCGCCAGCAGACCACTAACAGGGAACGCTGAAGCTTTCTTT
TRBV7-9	.	TRBJ2-1	TRBD1	CASSFPDRDPNNEQFF	TGTGCCAGCAGCTTCCCCGACAGGGACCCCAACAATGAGCAGTTCTTC
TRBV19	.	TRBJ2-1	TRBD2	CASRSSGAYNEQFF	TGTGCCAGTAGGTCTAGCGGGGCTTACAATGAGCAGTTCTTC
TRBV9	.	TRBJ2-1	TRBD1	CASSVVSGGFYNEQFF	TGTGCCAGCAGCGTAGTCTCAGGGGGCTTCTACAATGAGCAGTTCTTC
TRBV10-3	.	TRBJ2-7	.	CAISADYEQYF	TGTGCCATCAGCGCGGACTACGAGCAGTACTTC
TRBV2	.	TRBJ2-3	.	CASSDETGADTQYF	TGTGCCAGCAGTGATGAGACAGGTGCAGATACGCAGTATTTT
TRBV5-5	.	TRBJ1-1	.	CASSPGTGRTEAFF	TGTGCCAGCAGCCCAGGAACAGGGCGTACTGAAGCTTTCTTT
TRBV7-3	.	TRBJ2-2	.	CASSLTGSGTGELFF	TGTGCCAGCAGCCTTACTGGGAGTGGGACCGGGGAGCTGTTTTTT